This T cell receptor (beta chain) appears in the sequencing data of a study of tumor-infiltrating lymphocytes in oesophageal squamous cell carcinoma. The CDR3 extends over 13 amino acids. Germline assignment: CDR1 SGHTA and CDR2 FQGTGA. TCRdb reanalysed the PCR reads using MiXCR and keeps one entry per CDR3 protein. This table holds around 13,000 distinct CDR3 sequences, roughly 50% found once. The chain recombines TRBV7-3 with TRBJ2-1; D may be TRBD1 or TRBD2 (5 bases each). Gene TRBJ2-7 matches the end of the DNA better, so the J call may be wrong. The clonotype comes from a female donor with esophageal squamous cell carcinoma. The sample was esophageal tumor tissue. CDR3 loop: CASSSEPGRAQYF. In DNA, the CDR3 is TGTGCCAGCAGCTCCGAACCGGGACGAGCGCAGTACTTC.